This note documents a single T cell receptor (beta chain) sequence. As yet, its antigen is unknown. The data belong to a study of shared clonotypes between healthy human individuals. Each replicate PCR on the sorted subsets used 200 to 250 ng DNA (roughly 30,000 T cell genomes). Sequencing used immunoSEQ multiplex PCR; TCRdb keeps in-frame clones, though not all of them. This table has around 2.5 million clones, roughly 93% appearing once. Overall study results and limits: Non-shared clonotypes had lower generation probabilities than those shared by all four donors. It was observed that around 5% of naive CD4 clonotypes were shared across a handful of donors.

The donors, all of them Caucasian adults, lived in Nashville, Tennessee. The sequencing sample was made of naive CD4+ T cells from PBMCs. Described subset: CD45RA+ positively selected. The source is a man aged 18 to 29 in good health. Some clones in this sample may be carry-over from other donors' samples.

This CDR3 is CSVGWTGIEKLFF. Here the CDR3 DNA reads TGCAGCGTTGGATGGACAGGGATTGAAAAACTGTTTTTT. The chain couples TRBV29-1 to TRBJ1-4; 8 bases map to TRBD1. The junction had 5 bases not matched to a gene; V was cut back by 4 bases and J by 7 bases. Germline V gene data show CDR1 as SQVTM and CDR2 as ANQGSEA. CDR3 length: 13 amino acids.